This T cell receptor (beta chain) was captured in a study of cytomegalovirus exposure and HLA in healthy donors. The PCR used 60 Vbeta and 13 Jbeta primers. In the authors' methods: Counted up in a later analysis, unique TCR beta chains came to some 72 million, with 9.5 million to 13 million shared. The method was immunoSEQ multiplex PCR; TCRdb's version includes in-frame clones alone and lacks a portion of them. V, J and clone size are those of that table, while D and trimming were read from the DNA. The sample lists over 250,000 clones, roughly 89% occurring once. Comments on this clone: Its specificity is unknown.

Overall study findings and caveats: Later work showed greater clonal expansion in HLA-associated TCR beta chains than in equally common others.

V shed 2 bases, J shed 3 bases, and the junction held 5 bases outside the gene matches. Germline values: CDR1 MNHEY, CDR2 SMNVEV (reference sequence). The CDR3 consists of 15 residues. Source material: PBMCs. The chain carries TRBV27 and TRBJ2-7, with TRBD2 identical over 9 bases. The TCR originated in a man aged 35-49 years in good health and CMV-seropositive. CDR3 amino acids: CASSLRLAGFYEQYF. In DNA form, the CDR3 reads TGTGCCAGCAGTTTACGCCTAGCGGGGTTCTACGAGCAGTACTTC.